These 10 T cell receptor beta chains were all obtained from the same sample, sequenced in a study of CD8+CD57+ T cells in acquired aplastic anemia (dated by TCRdb to between 2018 and 2020). Sequencer: Illumina HiSeq 2000. TCR beta VDJ combination and CDR3 sequence profiling used genomic DNA as the template. TCRdb handled the public reads itself, with Q25 trimming in fastp and clone calling in MiXCR, and kept productive beta chains. Under each unique CDR3 protein, matching rows form one entry showing the most common genes and DNA. Within this sample are about 420,000 distinct CDR3 sequences, with 65% to 80% of them counted one time only. Of the sample, under 5% falls within the top ten clones. Sequencing was carried out using sorted CD4+, CD8+, or CD8+CD57+ T cells (not recorded which) from PBMCs. Every receptor here comes from a human donor in good health, serving as a control.

V is TRBV9 and J is TRBJ1-5, with TRBD1 identical over 8 bases. The length of the CDR3 is 15 residues. V lost 4 bases and J lost 13; bases outside the gene matches: 16. The germline V gene has CDR1 SGDLS and CDR2 YYNGEE. For the CDR3, the DNA is TGTGCCAGCAGCATAAACACAGGGGGGCGGAATGAGCAGCATTTT. It yields the protein CASSINTGGRNEQHF.

Turning to this clonotype: Here the CDR3 omits its conserved ending phenylalanine or tryptophan, so a read error is the likely source. The DNA is omitted, as the CDR3 cannot be located on it reliably, and the CDR3 follows TCRdb's listing. The chain joins TRBV7-2 to TRBJ1-2; the table's TRBD1 call for D was not verified on the DNA. Germline-derived CDR1 and CDR2 are SGHTA and FQGNSA. A total of 13 residues make up the CDR3, ends included. The chain's CDR3 is CASSLEVRGIDGY.

This clonotype was seen at least ten times. The chain has TRBV7-6 and TRBJ1-1; the match to TRBD1 covers 10 bases. CDR1 and CDR2 (germline): SGHVS, FNYEAQ. This CDR3 contains 15 residues. The V and J ends lost 5 bases and 3 bases, in that order; junction bases with no gene match: 6. In nucleotides, the CDR3 is TGTGCCAGCAGCGCCCGGGACAGGGGAGACACTGAAGCTTTCTTT. Translating it yields CASSARDRGDTEAFF.

The genes are TRBV15 and TRBJ2-3; 8 nucleotides agree with TRBD2. The CDR3 runs to 14 residues. Looked up from germline, CDR1 is LNHNV and CDR2 is YYDKDF (reference sequence). V lost 8 bases to trimming and J lost 6 bases; unmatched junction nucleotides: 10. The CDR3 loop is CATAGGGGSDTQYF. For the CDR3, the DNA is TGTGCCACCGCGGGAGGCGGGGGATCGGATACGCAGTATTTT.

This clonotype was detected many times. V usage is TRBV19 and J usage is TRBJ2-6; D remains ambiguous. This CDR3 comprises 15 residues. V lost 7 bases to trimming and J lost 4 bases, with 14 bases between them. Germline CDR1 reads LNHDA; CDR2 reads SQIVND (reference sequence). The CDR3 is CASTPGDTGANVLTF. The CDR3 region has the DNA TGTGCCAGTACCCCTGGGGATACGGGGGCCAACGTCCTGACTTTC.

V is TRBV7-9 and J is TRBJ2-7, with 10 bases identical to TRBD2. This CDR3 contains 16 residues. After removal of 1 base from V and 9 bases from J, the junction contained 12 bases not matched to a gene. Germline-derived CDR1 and CDR2 are SEHNR and FQNEAQ (reference sequence). The CDR3 loop is CASSLGTSGGAFGQYF. DNA of the CDR3: TGTGCCAGCAGCTTAGGGACTAGCGGCGGAGCCTTTGGGCAGTACTTC.

This clonotype was seen at least ten times. The chain employs TRBV3-1 and TRBJ2-1; D may be TRBD1 (5 bases). CDR1 is LGHDT and CDR2 is YNNKEL in the germline V gene (reference sequence). The V gene lost 4 bases and the J gene lost 6 bases, with 19 bases spanning the gap. This CDR3 contains 16 residues. Here the CDR3 DNA reads TGTGCCAGCAGCCGAAACCAGGGTAGCACGGGCAATGAGCAGTTCTTC. Its protein product is CASSRNQGSTGNEQFF.

The rearrangement joins TRBV5-1 to TRBJ1-2; 7 bases line up with TRBD1. From germline, CDR1 is SGHRS and CDR2 YFSETQ. This CDR3 is built from 13 residues. V trimming: 0 bases; J trimming: 6 bases; junction bases outside the gene matches: 2. The CDR3, as DNA: TGCGCCAGCAGCTTGGGGACAGGTCATGGCTACACCTTC. This sequence encodes CASSLGTGHGYTF. The full variable domain, in which reference TRBV5-1 and TRBJ1-2 provide the parts outside the CDR3, is KAGVTQTPRYLIKTRGQQVTLSCSPISGHRSVSWYQQTPGQGLQFLFEYFSETQRNKGNFPGRFSGRQFSNSRSEMNVSTLELGDSALYLCASSLGTGHGYTFGSGTRLTVV.

The J gene is TRBJ1-1, the V gene TRBV19; D possibly corresponds to TRBD1 (5 bases). This CDR3 has 16 amino acids. Germline loops: CDR1 LNHDA, CDR2 SQIVND (reference sequence). V dropped 9 bases and J dropped 0 bases, with 20 bases sitting between them. The CDR3 loop reads CASSFGGGPVNTEAFF. CDR3 coding DNA: TGTGCCAGCAGTTTCGGGGGGGGTCCTGTGAACACTGAAGCTTTCTTT.

The CDR3 is CASTRGPEPQYF. The CDR3 DNA sequence: TGTGCCAGCACCAGGGGTCCTGAGCCCCAGTACTTC. This chain joins TRBV5-5 and TRBJ2-5; weak D call: TRBD1 (6 bases). This CDR3 has 12 amino acids. Trimming left V 6 bases short and J 9 bases short, with 15 bases between. The germline CDR1 and CDR2 sequences are SGHKS and YYEKEE (reference sequence).